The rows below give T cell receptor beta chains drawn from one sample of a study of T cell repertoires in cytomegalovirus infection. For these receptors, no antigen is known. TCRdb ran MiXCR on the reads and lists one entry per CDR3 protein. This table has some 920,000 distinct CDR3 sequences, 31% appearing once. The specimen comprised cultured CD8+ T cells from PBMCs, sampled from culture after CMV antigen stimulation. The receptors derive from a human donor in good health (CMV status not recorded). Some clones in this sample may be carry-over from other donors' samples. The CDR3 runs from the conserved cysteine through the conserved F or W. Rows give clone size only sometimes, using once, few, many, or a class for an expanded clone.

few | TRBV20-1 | CSARDELGVIAGGASYNEQFF
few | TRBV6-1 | CASSELSGRTEAFF
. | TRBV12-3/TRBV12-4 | CATQGLAGGRSTGELFF
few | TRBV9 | CASSPQRTGGNEKLFF
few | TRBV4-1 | CASSQEPAMTEAFF
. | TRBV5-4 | CASSLRGQGIYNYGYTF
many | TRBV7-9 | CASTSVGGIGEQYF
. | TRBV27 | CASSSFGTEDYNEQFF
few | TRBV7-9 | CASSFGQDEAFF
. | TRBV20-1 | CSARDLKDHTEAFF
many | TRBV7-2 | CASRENRGGRTEAFF
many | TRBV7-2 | CASSLRGEVEKLFF
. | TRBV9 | CASSVEGLDADTQYF
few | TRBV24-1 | CATSSWRERGDTQYF
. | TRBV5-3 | CARTIGGDRDQPQHF
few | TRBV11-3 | CASSHREGIYNEQFF
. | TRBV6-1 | CASLPRPAASGYTF
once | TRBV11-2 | CASSPTESTDTQYF
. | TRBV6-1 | CASRVGNSYNEQFF
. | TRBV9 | CASSQGEGGRYNEQFF
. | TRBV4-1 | CASSHQQGNGYTF
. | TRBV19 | CASSSGQGGWLYTF
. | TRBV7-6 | CASSNNLFSDANTGELFF
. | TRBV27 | CASSSWMNSPLHF
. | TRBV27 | CASSFAGGEQFF
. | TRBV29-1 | CSVQSAGGTGELFF
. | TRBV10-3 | CAISRTYPSVQYF
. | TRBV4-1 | CASSQEAVPHTQYF
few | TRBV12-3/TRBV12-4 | CASSPDGSEIMHEQFF
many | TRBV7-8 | CASSPFGDRIQETQYF
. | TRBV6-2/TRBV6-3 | CASSYPVAGAFNEQFF
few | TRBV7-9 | CASSPQTRRDRNTQYF
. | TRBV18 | CASSPPPGQANTGELFF
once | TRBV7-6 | CASSLAVGEGRDEQLF
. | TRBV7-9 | CASSLADRGHRGNTIYF
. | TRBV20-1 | CSASREGGLPYNEQFF
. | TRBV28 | CASSSRGGTGEKLFF
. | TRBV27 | CASKGGGYNEQFF
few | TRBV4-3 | CASSQRGRDRGEQYF
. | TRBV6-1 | CASSEFEILNQPQHF
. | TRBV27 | CASSWGGGPEQYF
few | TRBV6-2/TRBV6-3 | CASGVTPLHF
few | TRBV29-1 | CSVLPPYQETQYF
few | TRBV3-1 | CASSQDISSSSGGARTQYF
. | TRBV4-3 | CASSQEYRQGNTEAFF
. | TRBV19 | CASSMGQGVDEAFF
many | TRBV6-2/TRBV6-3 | CASSYSSGFSGELFF
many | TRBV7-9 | CASSSQTGGHGYTF
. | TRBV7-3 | CASSISGRYPLQETQYF
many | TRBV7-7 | CASSPDRSPTDTQYF